The clone carrying this T cell receptor (beta chain) was observed a handful of times. The CDR3 runs to 13 residues. V was shortened by 4 bases and J by 1 base, with 7 bases between the two germline ends. The sample originates from a study of T cells in Graves' hyperthyroidism and ophthalmopathy. Diagnosis of hyperthyroidism was new in patients aged 18 to 65, and its duration was under 2 months. Researchers took RNA transcripts and amplified the TCR beta CDR3 regions from them. First-round RT-PCR with HTBI primers amplified the TCR CDR3 region. One entry per CDR3 protein results from TCRdb running MiXCR on the multiplex PCR reads. The table has hundreds of thousands of distinct CDR3 sequences, 16% seen once.

Sequenced input: blood. The V and J genes are TRBV12-3 or TRBV12-4 and TRBJ1-1; D is unclear. The TCR comes from a woman aged 25 to 39 with Graves' hyperthyroidism. The CDR3 loop is CASSSSGNTEAFF. Here the CDR3 DNA reads TGTGCCAGCAGTTCGTCCGGGAACACTGAAGCTTTCTTT.